This entry is about one T cell receptor beta chain. What this receptor recognizes is not known. Per-base quality was not reported, and no clone a single base away is much larger than it. Library preparation was by PCR. DNA from cultured CD4+ T cells underwent TCR sequencing with the Oncomine TCR Beta short-read assay at the Johns Hopkins FTIC core. The QIAamp micro DNA kit was used to extract genomic DNA from the cultured CD4+ T cells. Oncomine TCR Beta libraries from cultured CD4+ T cells were pooled with unique dual indexes and sequenced on an Illumina iSeq 100. In the original analysis: Non-productive sequences were removed, and CDR3s that did not start with C, did not end with F or W, or were shorter than 7 amino acids were discarded. Antigen-specific clonotypes were identified with the MANAFEST web application by comparing peptide-stimulated wells with reference and other culture wells. An FDR below 0.05, an odds ratio above 5, and a productive frequency above 0.1% in at least two of three replicate wells were required for clones to be considered positive. Clonotypes that were significantly expanded in both SARS-CoV-2 spike wells and at least one common cold coronavirus spike condition were defined as cross-reactive. Similarity between CDR3 sequences was evaluated in R version 3.6.1 using Levenshtein distances (stringdist) and unrooted phylogenetic trees (ape). TCRdb reworked the public reads: Q25 trimming with fastp, MiXCR clone assembly, productive beta chains retained. Rows are combined by CDR3 protein, so each entry shows the most common genes and DNA. The authors' filters were not applied to this entry. The sample table holds about 14,000 distinct CDR3 sequences, of which approximately 53% were seen once. Together, the top ten hold 10% of the sample.

The intended sense of this specimen's treatment or condition label: approximately nine-day PBMC culture with coronavirus spike peptide pools or control peptides (ViraFEST assay). The study used the ViraFEST assay, which expanded antigen-specific T cells with peptide pools and then identified expanded clonotypes by TCR sequencing. The positive SARS-CoV-2 PCR tests of the convalescent patients were dated from March to December 2020, before the Alpha, Beta and Delta variants emerged in the United States. Each well held more than 1.5 million PBMCs cultured in IMDM containing approximately 5% human AB serum and approximately 9.1 IU/ml IL-2, with 8.5 to 10 ug/ml peptide pools added. On days 3 and 7, half of the culture medium was replaced with fresh IL-2-containing medium. Once the cells had been in culture for about 10 days, the EasySep CD4+ T cell isolation kit was used to isolate CD4+ T cells by negative selection. Ficoll-Paque Plus gradient centrifugation was used to isolate PBMCs from whole blood, and the isolated PBMCs were then either used fresh or cryopreserved at -140C. Each culture condition was generally run in triplicate wells.

These data originate in a study of vaccination and CD4 T cells after COVID-19 (dated by TCRdb to the early 2020s). Study-level background: Every convalescent patient had a positive nasal swab PCR test for SARS-CoV-2, with mild disease in 9 or 10 patients and severe disease in one. Participants received two doses of either the Pfizer-BioNTech BNT162b2 vaccine (n=8) or the Moderna mRNA-1273 vaccine (n=2). For stimulating the cultures, overlapping spike peptide pools were used, derived from SARS-CoV-2 as well as from the common cold coronaviruses HCoV-NL63, HCoV-OC43 and HCoV-229E. In the convalescent cohort there were six males and four females, among whom were two Hispanic individuals, seven Caucasians, two Asians and one multiracial person. The time from the second vaccine dose to post-vaccine blood sampling had a median of 72 days and ranged from roughly 13 to 241 days. As controls, cultures received a CEFX viral epitope pool (the positive control), an HIV-1 Nef peptide pool (the negative control), or no peptide at all. In about 11 COVID-19 convalescent patients and a few infection-naive healthy vaccine recipients, the spike-specific CD4+ TCR repertoire before mRNA vaccination was compared with the repertoire after mRNA vaccination. Post-COVID blood samples were collected from convalescent patients a median of roughly 100 days after diagnosis, with a range of roughly 30 to 161 days.

General conclusions and limits of the study: Among the post-vaccine SARS-CoV-2-reactive clones in convalescent patients, a median approximately 90% showed up only after vaccination, which suggests vaccine-specific priming. Of the vaccine-specific clones in convalescent patients, 304 of 307, or nearly all, reacted only to SARS-CoV-2 spike and did not cross-react with common cold coronaviruses. The median number of SARS-CoV-2-reactive clonotypes rose from under 25 after infection to 30 to 45 after vaccination, but the change was not significant. The study included relatively few convalescent patients and did not analyze early timepoints after natural infection.

The cysteine opens and the phenylalanine closes a CDR3 of 15 amino acids. Only CDR3 DNA is held: 45 bases, read in frame from base 1. V is clipped by 5 bases and J by 2 bases, and the sequence between their germline boundaries is 14 bases long. CDR1 and CDR2 are drawn from the germline V gene: SNHLY, FYNNEI. The sample in question was CD4+ T cells from blood, cultured in vitro, obtained before SARS-CoV-2 vaccination. The chain links TRBV2 with TRBJ2-3; the D segment cannot be called with confidence. The receptor comes from a human donor who had recovered from COVID-19. The DNA is as follows: TGTGCCAGCAGTAAAATAAGTCAGGCCACAGATACGCAGTATTTT. Translated, this is CASSKISQATDTQYF.